This TCR beta chain was documented in a study of cytomegalovirus exposure and HLA in healthy donors. Broader study findings: Later examination showed HLA-associated TCR beta chains had greater clonal expansion than equally common others. Later work found that TCR association rates differed between HLA loci; DRB1 had the most and HLA-C the fewest. What a later analysis reportedly showed was that an Asian-associated ancestry cluster had fewer N-insertions than the roughly 670-donor mean.

Remarks on this clone: Its antigen remains unknown.

The CDR3 runs 12 residues. V lost 0 bases, J lost 5 bases, and 5 bases lay in between. In germline, CDR1 is SGHRS, CDR2 YFSETQ. The study sampled nominally healthy donors, though unrecorded immune exposures were likely. The PCR made use of 60 Vbeta and 13 Jbeta primers. Clones were read by immunoSEQ multiplex PCR, and TCRdb kept only the in-frame ones, dropping some. The table includes about 130,000 clones, 65% to 90% detected once. The origin of this receptor is a man between 50 and 59 years old in good health and CMV-seronegative. Material: PBMCs. The rearrangement uses TRBV5-1 and TRBJ2-5; D not resolved. The CDR3 DNA is TGCGCCAGCAGCTTGGATCTCGAGACCCAGTACTTC. Its protein product is CASSLDLETQYF.